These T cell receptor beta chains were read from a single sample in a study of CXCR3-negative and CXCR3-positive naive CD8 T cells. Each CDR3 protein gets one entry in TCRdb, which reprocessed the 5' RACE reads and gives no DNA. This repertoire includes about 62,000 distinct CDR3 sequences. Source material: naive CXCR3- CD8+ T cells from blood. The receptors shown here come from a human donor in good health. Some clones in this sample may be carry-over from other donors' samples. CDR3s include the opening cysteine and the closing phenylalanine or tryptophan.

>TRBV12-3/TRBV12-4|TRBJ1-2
CASSLAVPGGSGYTF
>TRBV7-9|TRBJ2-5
CASRRDRNPQETQYF
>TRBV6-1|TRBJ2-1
CASSEGPGTGGSYNEQFF
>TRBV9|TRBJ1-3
CASSAGQFSGNTIYF
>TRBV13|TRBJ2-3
CASTEGGRKGTDTQYF
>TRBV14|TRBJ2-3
CASSQAPGDTQYF
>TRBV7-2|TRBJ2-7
CASYEAGGLDEQYF
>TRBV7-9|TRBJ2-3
CASSSTSGDSADTQYF
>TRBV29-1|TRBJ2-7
CSVQSGYEQYF
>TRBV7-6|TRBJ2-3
CASSLEFFRGPGTDTQYF
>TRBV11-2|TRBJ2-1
CASSLEGGSADEQFF
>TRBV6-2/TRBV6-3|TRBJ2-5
CASSYVPEETQYF
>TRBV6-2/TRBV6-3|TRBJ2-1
CASSYEGGQGLDEQFF
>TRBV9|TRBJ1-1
CASSVGWGANTEAFF
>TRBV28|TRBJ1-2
CASGDRGYYGYTF
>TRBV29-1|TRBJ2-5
CSVEDRGRPQETQYF
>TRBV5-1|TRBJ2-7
CASSPPDRVSYEQYF
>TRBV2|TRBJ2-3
CASSDPSSEGLDTQYF
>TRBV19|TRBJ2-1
CASSPTLYPSYNEQFF
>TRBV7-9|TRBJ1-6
CASSNPGGPPLHF
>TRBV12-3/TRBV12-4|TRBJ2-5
CASSLEGGTETQYF
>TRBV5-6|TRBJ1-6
CASTLLTGQPYNSPLHF
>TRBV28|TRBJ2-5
CASSAYLAGAETQYF
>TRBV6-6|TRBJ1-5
CASAGDLQGYSNQPQHF
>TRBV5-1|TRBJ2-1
CASSYNNNEQFF
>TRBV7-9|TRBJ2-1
CASSVRQGANEQFF
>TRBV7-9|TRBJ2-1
CASSLVTSGHNEQFF
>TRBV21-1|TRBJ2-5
CASSKCEETQYF
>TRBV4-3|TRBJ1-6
CASSQAAASYSYNSPLHF